One T cell receptor (beta chain) is described in this entry. Its antigen is unknown. Second-dose groups at about 4 or about 12 weeks were pooled. This entry comes from a study of T cell responses to AZD1222 COVID-19 vaccine. Study findings and constraints: Seropositivity was recorded at baseline in only 6 or 7 AZD1222 recipients. Rises in breadth and depth of Spike-specific TCRs came after two AZD1222 doses.

Deletions cut 5 bases from V and 3 bases from J, with 14 bases between. Per germline, CDR1 MNHEY and CDR2 SVGAGI. This CDR3 is built from 14 residues. Sequencing used immunoSEQ multiplex PCR; TCRdb keeps in-frame clones, though not all of them. The sample lists 60,000 to 75,000 clones; around 82% were seen once. The sequence came from an adult who received the AZD1222 COVID-19 vaccine. This specimen was peripheral blood, taken 28 days after the second AZD1222 dose. The rearrangement joins TRBV6-5 to TRBJ2-7; D is perhaps TRBD1 or TRBD2 (5 bases each). CDR3 DNA: TGTGCCAGCAGTCTACCGGGACCGTACTACGAGCAGTACTTC. Protein sequence: CASSLPGPYYEQYF.